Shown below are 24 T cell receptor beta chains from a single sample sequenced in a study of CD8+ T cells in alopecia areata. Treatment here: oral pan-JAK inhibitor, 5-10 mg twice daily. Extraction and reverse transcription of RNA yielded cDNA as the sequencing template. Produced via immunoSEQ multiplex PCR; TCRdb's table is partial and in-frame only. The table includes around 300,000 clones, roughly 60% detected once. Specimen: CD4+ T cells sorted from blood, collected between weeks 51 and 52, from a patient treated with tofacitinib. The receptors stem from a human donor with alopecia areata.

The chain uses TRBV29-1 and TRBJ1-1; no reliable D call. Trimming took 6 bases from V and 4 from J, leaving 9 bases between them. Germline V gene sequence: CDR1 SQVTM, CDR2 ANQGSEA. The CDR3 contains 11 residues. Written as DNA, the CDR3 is TGCAGCGTAAGGGAGAGCACTGAAGCTTTCTTT. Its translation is CSVRESTEAFF.

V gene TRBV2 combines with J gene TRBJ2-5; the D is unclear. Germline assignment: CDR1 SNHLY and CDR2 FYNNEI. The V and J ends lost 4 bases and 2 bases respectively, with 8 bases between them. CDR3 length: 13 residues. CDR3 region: CASSGSLQETQYF. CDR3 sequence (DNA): TGTGCCAGCAGTGGGTCACTACAAGAGACCCAGTACTTC.

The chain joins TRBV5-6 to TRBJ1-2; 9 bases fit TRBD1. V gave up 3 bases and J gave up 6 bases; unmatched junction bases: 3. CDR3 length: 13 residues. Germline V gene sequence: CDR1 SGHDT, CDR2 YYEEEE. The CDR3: CASSWTGVDGYTF. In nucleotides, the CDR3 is TGTGCCAGCAGCTGGACAGGGGTGGATGGCTACACCTTC.

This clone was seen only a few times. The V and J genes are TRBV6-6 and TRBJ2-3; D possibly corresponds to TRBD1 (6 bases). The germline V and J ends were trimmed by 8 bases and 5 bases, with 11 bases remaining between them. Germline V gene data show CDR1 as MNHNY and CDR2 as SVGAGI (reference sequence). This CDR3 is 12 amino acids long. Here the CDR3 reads CASEGVGDTQYF. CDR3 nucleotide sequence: TGTGCCAGCGAGGGGGTAGGAGATACGCAGTATTTT.

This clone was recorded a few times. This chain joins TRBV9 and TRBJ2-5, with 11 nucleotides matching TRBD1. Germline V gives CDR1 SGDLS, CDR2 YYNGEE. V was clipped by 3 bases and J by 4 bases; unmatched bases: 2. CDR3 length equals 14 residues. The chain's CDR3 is CASSAGQGAETQYF. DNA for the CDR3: TGTGCCAGCAGCGCCGGACAGGGGGCAGAGACCCAGTACTTC.

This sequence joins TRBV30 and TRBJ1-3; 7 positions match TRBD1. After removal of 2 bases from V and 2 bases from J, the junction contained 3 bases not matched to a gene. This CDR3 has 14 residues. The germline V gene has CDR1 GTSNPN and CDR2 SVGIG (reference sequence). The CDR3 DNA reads TGTGCCTGGAGTACCGGGACAGCTGGAAACACCATATATTTT. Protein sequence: CAWSTGTAGNTIYF.

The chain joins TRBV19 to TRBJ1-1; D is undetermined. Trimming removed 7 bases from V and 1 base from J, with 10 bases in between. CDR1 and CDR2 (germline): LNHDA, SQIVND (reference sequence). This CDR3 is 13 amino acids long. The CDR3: CASIAQKNTEAFF. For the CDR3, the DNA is TGTGCCAGTATCGCCCAAAAGAACACTGAAGCTTTCTTT.

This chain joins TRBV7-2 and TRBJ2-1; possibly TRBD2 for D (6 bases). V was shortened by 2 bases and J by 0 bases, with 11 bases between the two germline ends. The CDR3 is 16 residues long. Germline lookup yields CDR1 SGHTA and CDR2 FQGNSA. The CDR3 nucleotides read TGTGCCAGCAGCTTACACCGGGACTTCTCCTACAATGAGCAGTTCTTC. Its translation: CASSLHRDFSYNEQFF.

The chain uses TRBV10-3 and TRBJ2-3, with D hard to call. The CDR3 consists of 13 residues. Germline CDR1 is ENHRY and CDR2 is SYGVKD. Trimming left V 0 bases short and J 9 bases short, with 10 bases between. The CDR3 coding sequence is TGTGCCATCAGTGAGTCACCGGAGAGGACGCAGTATTTT. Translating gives CAISESPERTQYF.

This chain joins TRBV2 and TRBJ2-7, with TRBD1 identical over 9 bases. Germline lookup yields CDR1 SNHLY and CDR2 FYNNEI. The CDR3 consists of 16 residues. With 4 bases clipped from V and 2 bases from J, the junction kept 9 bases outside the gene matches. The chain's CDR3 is CASSVGPGQGTYEQYF. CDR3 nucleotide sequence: TGTGCCAGCAGTGTGGGGCCGGGACAGGGTACCTACGAGCAGTACTTC.

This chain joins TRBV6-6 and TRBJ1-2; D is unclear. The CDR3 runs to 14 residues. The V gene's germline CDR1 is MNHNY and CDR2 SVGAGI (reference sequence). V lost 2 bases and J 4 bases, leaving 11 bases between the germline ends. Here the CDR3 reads CASSYPTDFYGYTF. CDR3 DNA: TGTGCCAGCAGTTACCCGACGGACTTCTATGGCTACACCTTC.

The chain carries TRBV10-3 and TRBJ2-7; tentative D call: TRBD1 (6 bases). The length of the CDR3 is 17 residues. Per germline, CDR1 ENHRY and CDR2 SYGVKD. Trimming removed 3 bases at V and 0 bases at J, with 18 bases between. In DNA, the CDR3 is TGTGCCATCAGTGATCGACAGGCCAGGCCCCCCTCCTACGAGCAGTACTTC. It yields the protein CAISDRQARPPSYEQYF.

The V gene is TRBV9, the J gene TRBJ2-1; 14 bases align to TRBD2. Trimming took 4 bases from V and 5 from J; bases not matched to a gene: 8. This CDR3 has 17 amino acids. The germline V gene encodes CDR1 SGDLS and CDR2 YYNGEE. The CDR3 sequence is CASSSPLTSGGDNEQFF. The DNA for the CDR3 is TGTGCCAGCAGCTCGCCCTTGACTAGCGGGGGGGACAATGAGCAGTTCTTC.

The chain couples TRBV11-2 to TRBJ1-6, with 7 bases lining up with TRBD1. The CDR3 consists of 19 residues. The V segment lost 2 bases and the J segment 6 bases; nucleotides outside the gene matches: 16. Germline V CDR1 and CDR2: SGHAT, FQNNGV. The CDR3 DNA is TGTGCCAGCAGCTTACTACCCCTCGACAGGGAGGGGGTTAATTCACCCCTCCACTTT. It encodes CASSLLPLDREGVNSPLHF.

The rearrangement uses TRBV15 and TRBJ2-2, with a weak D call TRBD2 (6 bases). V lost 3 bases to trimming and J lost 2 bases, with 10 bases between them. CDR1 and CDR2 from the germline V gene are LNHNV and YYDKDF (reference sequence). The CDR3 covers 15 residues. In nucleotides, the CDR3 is TGTGCCACCAGCAGTGGGGGGAGCAACACCGGGGAGCTGTTTTTT. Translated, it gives CATSSGGSNTGELFF.

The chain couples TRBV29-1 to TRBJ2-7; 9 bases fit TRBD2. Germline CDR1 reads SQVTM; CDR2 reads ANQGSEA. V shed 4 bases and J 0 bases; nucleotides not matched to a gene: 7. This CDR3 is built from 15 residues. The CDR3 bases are TGCAGCGTTGGAGGACTAGCGCACAGCTCCTACGAGCAGTACTTC. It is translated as CSVGGLAHSSYEQYF.

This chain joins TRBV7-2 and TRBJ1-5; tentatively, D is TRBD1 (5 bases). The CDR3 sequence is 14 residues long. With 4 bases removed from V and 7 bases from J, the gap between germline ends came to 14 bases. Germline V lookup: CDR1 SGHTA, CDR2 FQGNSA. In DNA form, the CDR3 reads TGTGCCAGCAGCTCACCAGGGCTGGGGCAGCCCCAGCATTTT. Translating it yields CASSSPGLGQPQHF.

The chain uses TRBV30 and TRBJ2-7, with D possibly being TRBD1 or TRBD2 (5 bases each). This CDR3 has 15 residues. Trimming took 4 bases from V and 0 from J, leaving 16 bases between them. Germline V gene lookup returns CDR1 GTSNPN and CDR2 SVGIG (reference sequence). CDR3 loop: CAWTNPGRISYEQYF. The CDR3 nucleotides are TGTGCCTGGACCAATCCGGGACGGATCTCCTACGAGCAGTACTTC.

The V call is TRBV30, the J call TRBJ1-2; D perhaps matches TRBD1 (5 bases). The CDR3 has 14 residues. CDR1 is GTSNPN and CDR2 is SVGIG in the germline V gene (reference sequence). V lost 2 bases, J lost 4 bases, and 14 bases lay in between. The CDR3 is CAWSYQGFGYGYTF. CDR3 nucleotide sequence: TGTGCCTGGAGTTACCAGGGATTCGGCTATGGCTACACCTTC.

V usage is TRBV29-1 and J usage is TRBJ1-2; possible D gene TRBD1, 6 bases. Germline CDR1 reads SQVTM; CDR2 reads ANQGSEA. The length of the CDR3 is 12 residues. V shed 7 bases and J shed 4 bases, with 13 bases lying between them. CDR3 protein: CSAATGSYGYTF. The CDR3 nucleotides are TGCAGCGCTGCCACAGGGAGCTATGGCTACACCTTC.

The CDR3 loop reads CASSLDVLTGQEAFF. The CDR3, as DNA: TGTGCCAGCAGCTTAGATGTTTTGACGGGACAGGAAGCTTTCTTT. The genes are TRBV7-2 and TRBJ1-1, with 7 bases lining up with TRBD1. The V gene's germline CDR1 is SGHTA and CDR2 FQGNSA. The CDR3 runs 15 residues. Unmatched junction bases numbered 10, after V lost 1 base and J lost 8 bases. The variable domain in full, with the rest retrieved from reference TRBV7-2 and TRBJ1-1, is GAGVSQSPSNKVTEKGKDVELRCDPISGHTALYWYRQSLGQGLEFLIYFQGNSAPDKSGLPSDRFSAERTGGSVSTLTIQRTQQEDSAVYLCASSLDVLTGQEAFFGQGTRLTVV.

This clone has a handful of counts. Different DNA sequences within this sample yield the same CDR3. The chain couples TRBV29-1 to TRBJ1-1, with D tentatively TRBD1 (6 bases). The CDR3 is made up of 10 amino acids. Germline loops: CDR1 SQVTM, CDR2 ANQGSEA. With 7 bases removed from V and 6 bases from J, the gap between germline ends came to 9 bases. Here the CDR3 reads CSARGAEAFF. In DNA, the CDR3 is TGCAGCGCCAGGGGTGCTGAAGCTTTCTTT.

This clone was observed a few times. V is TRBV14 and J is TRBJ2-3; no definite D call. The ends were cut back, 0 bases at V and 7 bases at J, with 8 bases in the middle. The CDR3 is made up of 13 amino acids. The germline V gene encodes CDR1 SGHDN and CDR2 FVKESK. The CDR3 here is CASSQDHRNTQYF. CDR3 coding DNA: TGTGCCAGCAGCCAAGATCACCGGAATACGCAGTATTTT.

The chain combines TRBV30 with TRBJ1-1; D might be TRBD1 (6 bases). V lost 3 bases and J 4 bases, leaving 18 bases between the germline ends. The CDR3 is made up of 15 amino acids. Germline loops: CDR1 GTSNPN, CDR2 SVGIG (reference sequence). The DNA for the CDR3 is TGTGCCTGGAGCGTAATAAACAGGGATGGCACTGAAGCTTTCTTT. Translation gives CAWSVINRDGTEAFF.